A selection of T cell receptor beta chains follows, all from one sample in a study of OX40 agonist ivuxolimab in advanced cancers. Measured with immunoSEQ multiplex PCR; TCRdb has only the in-frame clones, and not every one. The data show some 48,000 clones, approximately 79% seen once. This specimen consisted of CD4+ or CD8+ T cells sorted from blood, obtained in a trial of the OX40 agonist ivuxolimab. The source is an adult with an advanced solid tumor such as melanoma, head and neck, liver or kidney cancer. CDR3s include the opening cysteine and the closing phenylalanine or tryptophan. D genes are given only for firm matches. Clone size is given for some rows only: seen once, a few or many times, or a class if the clone is expanded.

CDR3aa | CDR3nt | abundance | j_gene | v_gene | d_gene
CASSQELVYEQYF | TGCGCCAGCAGCCAAGAGTTGGTGTACGAGCAGTACTTC | NA | TRBJ2-7 | TRBV4-1 | NA
CASSYGEDQPQHF | TGTGCCAGCAGCTACGGGGAAGATCAGCCCCAGCATTTT | NA | TRBJ1-5 | TRBV5-4 | NA
CASSPGFPNTEAFF | TGTGCCAGCAGTCCAGGGTTCCCGAACACTGAAGCTTTCTTT | NA | TRBJ1-1 | TRBV6-6 | NA
CASSLRDRVNEQFF | TGTGCCAGCAGCCTCCGGGACAGGGTCAATGAGCAGTTCTTC | NA | TRBJ2-1 | TRBV5-4 | TRBD1
CASSLATNTEAFF | TGTGCCAGCAGCTTAGCCACGAACACTGAAGCTTTCTTT | NA | TRBJ1-1 | TRBV11-3 | NA
CASSLQGLVGNTEAFF | TGTGCCAGCAGCTTGCAGGGGTTGGTGGGGAACACTGAAGCTTTCTTT | NA | TRBJ1-1 | TRBV7-9 | NA
CASSHRPTNEKLFF | TGTGCCAGCAGTCACAGACCAACTAATGAAAAACTGTTTTTT | NA | TRBJ1-4 | TRBV6-1 | NA
CASSSSEGPGLYTEAFF | TGTGCCAGCAGCTCCTCCGAGGGCCCCGGCCTTTACACTGAAGCTTTCTTT | NA | TRBJ1-1 | TRBV5-6 | NA
CASSGGQGGHGYTF | TGTGCCAGCAGTGGGGGACAGGGTGGGCATGGCTACACCTTC | NA | TRBJ1-2 | TRBV2 | TRBD1
CASSLALRRSSYNEQFF | TGTGCCAGCAGCTTGGCCTTGCGGAGGAGCTCCTACAATGAGCAGTTCTTC | NA | TRBJ2-1 | TRBV5-4 | NA
CASSPPGGGTGELFF | TGTGCCAGCAGTCCCCCGGGGGGGGGCACCGGGGAGCTGTTTTTT | once | TRBJ2-2 | TRBV6-5 | TRBD2
CASSLRDFLKETQYF | TGTGCCAGCAGTCTCCGGGACTTCTTAAAAGAGACCCAGTACTTC | NA | TRBJ2-5 | TRBV6-1 | NA
CASSSPTGGHHEQYF | TGTGCCAGCAGCTCACCGACAGGGGGGCACCACGAGCAGTACTTC | many | TRBJ2-7 | TRBV11-2 | TRBD1
CASSPGQGNQPQHF | TGTGCCAGCAGCCCTGGACAGGGCAATCAGCCCCAGCATTTT | NA | TRBJ1-5 | TRBV7-2 | TRBD1
CASSQPTIRRGYQETQYF | TGCGCCAGCAGCCAACCCACTATTCGCAGGGGGTACCAAGAGACCCAGTACTTC | NA | TRBJ2-5 | TRBV4-3 | TRBD1
CASSPMEPRGYTF | TGTGCCAGCAGTCCCATGGAACCGCGGGGCTACACCTTC | NA | TRBJ1-2 | TRBV6-5 | NA
CASSSGSGANVLTF | TGTGCCAGCAGCTCAGGCTCTGGGGCCAACGTCCTGACTTTC | NA | TRBJ2-6 | TRBV7-6 | NA
CASSLYDRGRAYNSPLHF | TGCGCCAGCAGCTTATACGACAGGGGACGGGCCTATAATTCACCCCTCCACTTT | few | TRBJ1-6 | TRBV5-1 | TRBD1
CASSQGPVSSYEQYF | TGCGCCAGCAGCCAGGGGCCGGTGAGCTCCTACGAGCAGTACTTC | NA | TRBJ2-7 | TRBV4-1 | NA
CASSIRQGNTGELFF | TGTGCCAGCTCCATAAGACAGGGGAACACCGGGGAGCTGTTTTTT | NA | TRBJ2-2 | TRBV18 | TRBD1
CASSLGGHPNTEAFF | TGCGCCAGCAGCTTGGGAGGACATCCGAACACTGAAGCTTTCTTT | NA | TRBJ1-1 | TRBV5-1 | NA
CASRVTGSSNSPLHF | TGTGCCAGCCGCGTGACGGGCAGTTCGAATTCACCCCTCCACTTT | NA | TRBJ1-6 | TRBV11-1 | NA
CASSLKVDYGYTF | TGTGCCAGCAGTTTAAAAGTGGACTATGGCTACACCTTC | NA | TRBJ1-2 | TRBV28 | NA
CASSLTGASGNTIYF | TGTGCCAGCAGCTTGACCGGGGCCTCTGGAAACACCATATATTTT | NA | TRBJ1-3 | TRBV5-5 | NA
CAIIGSSGGPVTEAFF | TGTGCCATCATTGGGAGTTCGGGAGGGCCTGTCACTGAAGCTTTCTTT | NA | TRBJ1-1 | TRBV10-3 | NA
CASSKGTSWRPQETQYF | TGTGCCAGCAGTAAAGGGACTAGCTGGCGTCCACAAGAGACCCAGTACTTC | NA | TRBJ2-5 | TRBV6-1 | TRBD2
CASGAEAFF | TGTGCCAGCGGGGCTGAAGCTTTCTTT | few | TRBJ1-1 | TRBV7-7 | NA
CASSLELREGRNTQYF | TGTGCCAGCAGCTTAGAATTGCGGGAGGGCCGGAATACGCAGTATTTT | NA | TRBJ2-3 | TRBV13 | TRBD2
CASQLSGDIQTPPEEQFF | TGTGCCAGCCAACTAAGCGGGGATATACAAACGCCCCCGGAGGAGCAGTTCTTC | few | TRBJ2-1 | TRBV18 | TRBD2
CASSLAGQNVLTF | TGTGCCAGCAGCTTAGCGGGCCAGAACGTCCTGACTTTC | NA | TRBJ2-6 | TRBV7-2 | NA
CASSARTANGYTF | TGTGCCAGCAGCGCCCGGACAGCGAATGGCTACACCTTC | NA | TRBJ1-2 | TRBV7-8 | NA
CASSLAPGDRVYGYTF | TGTGCCAGCAGCTTGGCCCCAGGGGACCGGGTCTATGGCTACACCTTC | once | TRBJ1-2 | TRBV5-5 | NA
CASSQNTGGLADTQYF | TGTGCCAGCAGCCAGAATACGGGGGGGTTGGCAGATACGCAGTATTTT | NA | TRBJ2-3 | TRBV14 | TRBD2
CASSPTGTGAYEQYF | TGTGCCAGCAGCCCCACCGGGACAGGGGCCTACGAGCAGTACTTC | NA | TRBJ2-7 | TRBV5-6 | TRBD1
CASLAGATDTQYF | TGTGCCAGCTTAGCGGGGGCCACAGATACGCAGTATTTT | once | TRBJ2-3 | TRBV7-3 | TRBD2
CAWSRTGALNAFF | TGTGCCTGGAGTCGTACCGGGGCCTTGAACGCTTTCTTT | NA | TRBJ1-1 | TRBV30 | NA
CAWHRVTYEQYF | TGTGCCTGGCACAGGGTAACCTACGAGCAGTACTTC | NA | TRBJ2-7 | TRBV30 | NA
CASSGTGGNQPQHF | TGTGCCAGCAGTGGGACAGGAGGGAACCAGCCCCAGCATTTT | few | TRBJ1-5 | TRBV2 | TRBD1
CASSLGQGFNSPLHF | TGTGCCAGCAGCTTGGGACAGGGTTTTAATTCACCCCTCCACTTT | NA | TRBJ1-6 | TRBV5-8 | TRBD1
CASSINKVKNIQYF | TGCGCCAGCAGCATAAACAAGGTCAAAAACATTCAGTACTTC | NA | TRBJ2-4 | TRBV5-1 | NA
CASSLQVMGTYEQYF | TGTGCCAGCAGCTTACAGGTAATGGGAACCTACGAGCAGTACTTC | NA | TRBJ2-7 | TRBV5-5 | NA
CASSNGQGGTGGELFF | TGTGCCAGTAGTAACGGACAGGGTGGAACAGGCGGGGAGCTGTTTTTT | NA | TRBJ2-2 | TRBV19 | TRBD1
CASSSSREKLFF | TGTGCCAGCAGTTCATCCAGGGAAAAACTGTTTTTT | once | TRBJ1-4 | TRBV28 | NA
CASHPRGLMNTEAFF | TGTGCCAGCCACCCCAGGGGGCTAATGAACACTGAAGCTTTCTTT | NA | TRBJ1-1 | TRBV6-4 | TRBD1
CASSQDTSGKTQYF | TGTGCCAGCAGCCAAGATACTAGCGGAAAGACCCAGTACTTC | NA | TRBJ2-5 | TRBV4-2 | TRBD2
CASSSRGRGGSSEAFF | TGTGCCAGCAGTTCCAGGGGTAGGGGGGGAAGTTCTGAAGCTTTCTTT | NA | TRBJ1-1 | TRBV28 | NA
CASSQLYGDSEAFF | TGCGCCAGCAGCCAGTTATACGGGGACTCTGAAGCTTTCTTT | NA | TRBJ1-1 | TRBV4-1 | NA
CASSTPGGAGPHF | TGTGCCAGCAGTACCCCCGGGGGGGCAGGACCCCACTTT | few | TRBJ1-6 | TRBV6-5 | NA
CASSHPSGEQFF | TGTGCCAGCAGCCACCCTTCGGGGGAGCAGTTCTTC | NA | TRBJ2-1 | TRBV7-3 | NA
CASSVAGGSEQFF | TGTGCCAGCAGCGTAGCAGGGGGGTCTGAGCAGTTCTTC | once | TRBJ2-1 | TRBV9 | NA
CASSLDRGTTEAFF | TGTGCCAGCAGCTTAGACAGGGGGACCACTGAAGCTTTCTTT | NA | TRBJ1-1 | TRBV7-2 | TRBD1
CASSLDRGLMMGTEAFF | TGCGCCAGCAGCTTGGACAGGGGGCTTATGATGGGCACTGAAGCTTTCTTT | few | TRBJ1-1 | TRBV5-1 | TRBD1
CATTTGGASGELFF | TGCGCCACCACCACAGGGGGCGCATCAGGGGAGCTGTTTTTT | NA | TRBJ2-2 | TRBV10-2 | TRBD1